What follows are 31 T cell receptor beta chains derived from one specimen sequenced in a study of T cell responses to AZD1222 COVID-19 vaccine. Sequenced by immunoSEQ multiplex PCR; TCRdb stores in-frame clones only, minus some. This sample has about 150,000 clones, with about 91% found just once. Sample: peripheral blood, taken on day 0 of AZD1222 vaccination. The receptors were gathered from an adult in good health.

The rearrangement uses TRBV6-5 and TRBJ1-1; D is ambiguous. The V end was cut by 7 bases, the J end by 7 bases, with 10 bases between. This CDR3 has 11 amino acids. The germline gives CDR1 MNHEY, CDR2 SVGAGI. The CDR3 sequence is CASIGPIEAFF. In DNA form, the CDR3 reads TGTGCCAGCATTGGCCCAATTGAAGCTTTCTTT.

The chain couples TRBV25-1 to TRBJ1-2; D remains ambiguous. CDR3 length: 17 residues. Germline V gene lookup returns CDR1 MGHDK and CDR2 SYGVNS. The V end lost 3 bases, the J end lost 4 bases, and 21 bases lay between the germline ends. The CDR3 loop is CASSDPLMVRRGYGYTF. The CDR3 DNA follows: TGTGCCAGCAGTGATCCCCTGATGGTGAGGAGAGGCTATGGCTACACCTTC.

Here the CDR3 DNA reads TGTGCCAGCGGCCAGACAGGGACCCGCGGTGAAAAACTGTTTTTT. Protein: CASGQTGTRGEKLFF. The rearrangement uses TRBV28 and TRBJ1-4; 7 positions match TRBD1. The germline V gene encodes CDR1 MDHEN and CDR2 SYDVKM. V lost 8 bases and J lost 7; bases outside the gene matches: 13. CDR3 length: 15 residues.

The chain uses TRBV27 and TRBJ1-1; 8 nucleotides align to TRBD1. This CDR3 region has 16 residues. Germline CDR1 is MNHEY and CDR2 is SMNVEV (reference sequence). The V segment lost 6 bases and the J segment 3 bases; nucleotides outside the gene matches: 12. CDR3: CASRMTGDFADTEAFF. Written as DNA, the CDR3 is TGTGCCAGCAGAATGACAGGGGACTTTGCGGACACTGAAGCTTTCTTT.

J is TRBJ1-5 and V is TRBV2; D might be TRBD1 (5 bases). The CDR3 has 15 amino acids. V lost 3 bases to trimming and J lost 7 bases, with 16 bases between them. Germline V CDR1 and CDR2: SNHLY, FYNNEI. CDR3 loop: CASSDAAGIVQPQHF. The CDR3 nucleotides are TGTGCCAGCAGTGATGCGGCAGGGATCGTCCAGCCCCAGCATTTT.

The rearrangement links TRBV7-2 to TRBJ2-1; maybe TRBD2 (6 bases). Deletions cut 5 bases from V and 4 bases from J, with 18 bases between. The CDR3 is made up of 16 amino acids. CDR1 is SGHTA, CDR2 FQGNSA, per germline. The CDR3 DNA sequence: TGTGCCAGCAGCGGTACCGGGACTGGGAATTACAATGAGCAGTTCTTC. This codes for CASSGTGTGNYNEQFF.

V usage is TRBV19 and J usage is TRBJ1-3; no reliable D call. The CDR3 totals 13 residues. The V end lost 6 bases, the J end lost 4 bases, and 10 bases lay between the germline ends. Germline V lookup: CDR1 LNHDA, CDR2 SQIVND (reference sequence). CDR3 DNA sequence: TGTGCCAGTAGCCTCCTAGGCGGAAACACCATATATTTT. This gives the protein CASSLLGGNTIYF.

For the CDR3, the DNA is TGTGCCAGCAGCTTGGCCAGGGACTATGGCTACACCTTC. Protein product: CASSLARDYGYTF. V usage is TRBV5-4 and J usage is TRBJ1-2, with D maybe TRBD1 (5 bases). The CDR3 runs 13 residues. Germline assignment: CDR1 SGHNT and CDR2 YYREEE (reference sequence). Between the trimmed V and J ends, which lost 0 bases and 3 bases, there was a span of 6 bases.

The chain employs TRBV6-2 or TRBV6-3 and TRBJ2-3; D might be TRBD2 (5 bases). V dropped 5 bases and J dropped 2 bases, with 14 bases sitting between them. CDR3 size: 15 residues. The germline gives CDR1 MNHEY, CDR2 SVGEGT. The CDR3 reads CASSPRLTNTDTQYF. CDR3 DNA sequence: TGTGCCAGCAGTCCCCGACTAACAAACACAGATACGCAGTATTTT.

The sample holds one count of this clone. CDR3 coding DNA: TGTGCCAGCAGACCTGACAGGGCCTATGGCTACACCTTC. Encoded protein: CASRPDRAYGYTF. The chain employs TRBV2 and TRBJ1-2; 7 nucleotides align to TRBD1. CDR3 size: 13 residues. The J segment lost 4 bases and the V segment lost 6 bases, leaving 5 bases of the junction unmatched. The germline V gene has CDR1 SNHLY and CDR2 FYNNEI.

CDR3 DNA sequence: TGTGCCAGCAGCTTGTTCTTTAGACAGTCCTACGAGCAGTACTTC. Residues: CASSLFFRQSYEQYF. This chain uses TRBV11-2 with TRBJ2-7; maybe TRBD1 (5 bases). Germline values: CDR1 SGHAT, CDR2 FQNNGV. V shed 3 bases and J shed 1 base, with 13 bases lying between them. The CDR3 has 15 residues.

The chain is built from TRBV11-2 and TRBJ1-4; TRBD1 matches at 7 bases. Germline V gene lookup returns CDR1 SGHAT and CDR2 FQNNGV. The CDR3 spans 17 residues. V lost 0 bases and J lost 4; bases outside the gene matches: 8. The CDR3: CASSLDVQGRYNEKLFF. CDR3 nucleotide sequence: TGTGCCAGCAGCTTAGATGTACAGGGGCGTTATAATGAAAAACTGTTTTTT.

J is TRBJ1-6 and V is TRBV3-1 (or the pseudogene TRBV3-2); 10 positions agree with TRBD1. This CDR3 is 14 amino acids long. Germline CDR1 LGHDT, CDR2 YNNKEL (reference sequence). With V trimmed by 4 bases and J by 7 bases, 1 base remained unmatched. CDR3 DNA: TGTGCCAGCAGCCCGGGACAGGGGAATTCACCCCTCCACTTT. Amino acid sequence: CASSPGQGNSPLHF.

V usage is TRBV6-5 and J usage is TRBJ1-3; D remains unclear. CDR3 length: 14 residues. Germline V gives CDR1 MNHEY, CDR2 SVGAGI. V was trimmed by 11 bases and J by 0 bases, leaving 14 bases between them. The CDR3, as DNA: TGTGCCGTCCAGTCAGGATACTCTGGAAACACCATATATTTT. As protein: CAVQSGYSGNTIYF.

The gene calls are TRBV29-1 and TRBJ1-1; no definite D call. Germline CDR1 reads SQVTM; CDR2 reads ANQGSEA. The V and J ends lost 2 bases and 6 bases respectively, with 13 bases between them. The CDR3 is 13 residues long. CDR3 sequence reads: CSVEMLGLSEAFF. CDR3 coding DNA: TGCAGCGTTGAAATGTTGGGGTTGTCTGAAGCTTTCTTT.

The chain employs TRBV19 and TRBJ1-3; TRBD1 is a possible D gene (5 bases). Looked up from germline, CDR1 is LNHDA and CDR2 is SQIVND (reference sequence). V was trimmed by 2 bases and J by 3 bases, leaving 11 bases between them. The CDR3 is 15 residues long. CDR3 coding DNA: TGTGCCAGTAGTATACGCACCGGGGGTGGAAACACCATATATTTT. Its protein product is CASSIRTGGGNTIYF.

The rearrangement uses TRBV7-9 and TRBJ1-6; TRBD1 might be the D (6 bases). CDR1 and CDR2 (germline): SEHNR, FQNEAQ (reference sequence). The CDR3 runs 17 residues. V gave up 1 base and J gave up 10 bases, with 20 bases separating them. CDR3 DNA: TGTGCCAGCAGCTTAGGACGGGGGGCGCAGGCCAGGTCACCCCTCCACTTT. It encodes CASSLGRGAQARSPLHF.

The chain joins TRBV3-1 (or the pseudogene TRBV3-2) to TRBJ1-1, with TRBD1 matching over 9 bases. This CDR3 has 15 amino acids. Germline CDR1 LGHDT, CDR2 YNNKEL (reference sequence). V was pared by 4 bases and J by 5 bases, with 8 bases of the junction left unmatched. The CDR3, as DNA: TGTGCCAGCAGCCTCCCGGGACAGGGAAGGACTGAAGCTTTCTTT. This codes for CASSLPGQGRTEAFF.

J is TRBJ1-1 and V is TRBV19; D might be TRBD1 (5 bases). The CDR3 contains 13 residues. Trimming shortened V by 6 bases and J by 1 base, and 9 bases separated the two germline ends. The germline V gene has CDR1 LNHDA and CDR2 SQIVND (reference sequence). The CDR3, as DNA: TGTGCCAGTAGGAAGGACACGAACACTGAAGCTTTCTTT. Amino acids: CASRKDTNTEAFF.

This chain uses TRBV27 with TRBJ1-2, with D possibly TRBD1 on 6 matching bases. The length of the CDR3 is 15 residues. Germline loops: CDR1 MNHEY, CDR2 SMNVEV (reference sequence). V gave up 3 bases and J gave up 4 bases, with 15 bases separating them. Here the CDR3 DNA reads TGTGCCAGCAGTTTTACAGGCAGGGGAGGCTATGGCTACACCTTC. Protein: CASSFTGRGGYGYTF.

This chain connects TRBV11-3 to TRBJ2-2; a weak D match, TRBD2 (5 bases). Germline values: CDR1 SGHNT, CDR2 YENEEA. Trimming pared 3 bases from V and 0 bases from J, leaving 8 bases between. The CDR3 is 15 amino acids. This chain's CDR3 is CASSFRGTNTGELFF. The CDR3 coding sequence is TGTGCCAGCAGCTTCAGAGGGACGAACACCGGGGAGCTGTTTTTT. Looking up the rest from reference TRBV11-3 and TRBJ2-2 gives the full variable domain: EAGVVQSPRYKIIEKKQPVAFWCNPISGHNTLYWYLQNLGQGPELLIRYENEEAVDDSQLPKDRFSAERLKGVDSTLKIQPAELGDSAVYLCASSFRGTNTGELFFGEGSRLTVL.

CDR3 sequence: CASSYSLNTEAFF. The CDR3 region has the DNA TGTGCCAGCAGTTACTCCCTGAACACTGAAGCTTTCTTT. The V call is TRBV6-5, the J call TRBJ1-1, with unresolved D. CDR1 and CDR2 from the germline V gene are MNHEY and SVGAGI. The V and J ends lost 0 bases and 0 bases respectively, with 2 bases between them. The CDR3 spans 13 residues.

This sequence joins TRBV7-2 and TRBJ2-1; no reliable D call. CDR3 length equals 12 residues. Germline CDR1 and CDR2: SGHTA and FQGNSA. V lost 3 bases and J 5 bases, leaving 5 bases between the germline ends. CDR3 DNA sequence: TGTGCCAGCAGCTTTTTAGACAATGAGCAGTTCTTC. This encodes CASSFLDNEQFF.

The CDR3 here is CASSRSTGGGYGYTF. The CDR3 nucleotides read TGTGCCAGCAGCCGCTCGACAGGGGGCGGCTATGGCTACACCTTC. The chain employs TRBV7-2 and TRBJ1-2; 10 bases agree with TRBD1. The CDR3 consists of 15 residues. V lost 5 bases, J lost 4 bases, and 7 bases stayed unmatched. Per germline, CDR1 SGHTA and CDR2 FQGNSA.

This chain connects TRBV28 to TRBJ1-1; 9 positions match TRBD1. V trimming: 5 bases; J trimming: 11 bases; junction bases outside the gene matches: 12. CDR3 length: 14 residues. Germline CDR1 reads MDHEN; CDR2 reads SYDVKM. DNA of the CDR3: TGTGCCAGCAGTATGGGACAGGGTACAGTGCACGCTTTCTTT. Amino acids: CASSMGQGTVHAFF.

This chain connects TRBV11-2 to TRBJ1-6; D unclear. CDR3 length: 13 amino acids. The V gene's germline CDR1 is SGHAT and CDR2 FQNNGV. With 5 bases removed from V and 6 bases from J, the gap between germline ends came to 8 bases. The DNA of the CDR3 is TGTGCCAGCAGCGGGCAGTCTAATTCACCCCTCCACTTT. Translated, it gives CASSGQSNSPLHF.

The sample holds one count of this clone. V and J are TRBV14 and TRBJ1-1; D gene uncertain. Trimming left V 4 bases short and J 7 bases short, with 16 bases between. This CDR3 has 14 residues. CDR1 is SGHDN, CDR2 FVKESK, per germline. The CDR3 is CASSPRGSGNEAFF. The CDR3 DNA sequence: TGTGCCAGCAGCCCAAGAGGGTCGGGTAATGAAGCTTTCTTT.

This chain connects TRBV5-1 to TRBJ2-7; TRBD1 is a possible D gene (5 bases). The CDR3 is 15 amino acids. Germline lookup yields CDR1 SGHRS and CDR2 YFSETQ. V shed 0 bases and J shed 3 bases, with 13 bases lying between them. This CDR3 is CASSLDGRVGYEQYF. As DNA, the CDR3 is TGCGCCAGCAGCTTGGACGGCAGGGTCGGCTACGAGCAGTACTTC.

The genes are TRBV5-5 and TRBJ2-7; TRBD1 matches 7 bases. The V gene's germline CDR1 is SGHKS and CDR2 YYEKEE (reference sequence). Losses at the gene ends were 4 bases for V and 0 bases for J; bases not matched to a gene: 7. The CDR3 is made up of 15 amino acids. The CDR3 region has the DNA TGTGCCAGCAGCCAAACCGGGACAGCCTCCTACGAGCAGTACTTC. This translates into CASSQTGTASYEQYF.

The rearrangement links TRBV5-6 to TRBJ2-1; 14 nucleotides match TRBD2. With V trimmed by 2 bases and J by 0 bases, 7 bases remained unmatched. Germline loops: CDR1 SGHDT, CDR2 YYEEEE. The CDR3 has 19 residues. This CDR3 is CASSLMGLAGAGSYNEQFF. The CDR3 nucleotides are TGTGCCAGCAGCTTAATGGGACTAGCGGGGGCTGGCTCCTACAATGAGCAGTTCTTC.

The chain is built from TRBV11-2 and TRBJ1-4; D might be TRBD1 (6 bases). Germline V gene lookup returns CDR1 SGHAT and CDR2 FQNNGV. This CDR3 has 15 amino acids. Trimming pared 5 bases from V and 5 bases from J, leaving 15 bases between. Written as DNA, the CDR3 is TGTGCCAGCAGCCCCCGGGGGGGCGGGAATGAAAAACTGTTTTTT. Encoded protein: CASSPRGGGNEKLFF.